This TCR beta chain emerged from a study of cytomegalovirus exposure and HLA in healthy donors. Germline CDR1 SGDLS, CDR2 YYNGEE. This CDR3 contains 14 residues. V lost 3 bases and J lost 2, with 11 bases in between. 13 Jbeta primers and 60 Vbeta primers were used for the PCR. The assay was immunoSEQ multiplex PCR, and TCRdb's table has in-frame clones only and misses some. Among 160,000 or so clones, roughly 80% were seen once, and the ten largest hold around 8%. The J gene is TRBJ2-5, the V gene TRBV9; D is perhaps TRBD2 (5 bases). This clonotype originated in a male donor in good health and CMV-seropositive. The sequencing input was PBMCs. CDR3 nucleotides: TGTGCCAGCAGCGGTAGCGTAATACAAGAGACCCAGTACTTC. It specifies CASSGSVIQETQYF.